The 27 T cell receptor beta chains reported below all come from one sample, sequenced in a study of blood T cell repertoires in COVID-19 (dated by TCRdb to 2020 to 2021). Library generation was performed with the immunoSEQ multiplex PCR assay. In TCRdb, the immuneACCESS table is reduced to in-frame sequences with V and J assigned. These tables do not hold every clone; where another copy was compared, an unresolved V gene accounts for under half, and the others remain unexplained. Recorded for this sample are about 260,000 clones; over 75% of them occurred a single time. Jointly, the top ten make up 2% to 3% of the sample. The sequenced sample consisted of PBMCs or T cells enriched from blood (not recorded which). The receptors come from a woman younger than 30 who had recovered from COVID-19.

This clone was seen at least ten times. The sample carries other DNA sequences with the same CDR3. The V gene is TRBV11-1, the J gene TRBJ1-2, with 7 bases that match TRBD1. V trimming: 5 bases; J trimming: 3 bases; junction bases outside the gene matches: 3. This CDR3 comprises 13 residues. CDR1 and CDR2 from the germline V gene are SGHAT and FQDESV (reference sequence). CDR3 sequence reads: CASSPDRDYGYTF. DNA of the CDR3: TGTGCCAGCAGCCCAGACAGGGACTATGGCTACACCTTC.

The chain employs TRBV5-1 and TRBJ2-2, with 7 bases that match TRBD2. This CDR3 has 14 amino acids. The germline V gene has CDR1 SGHRS and CDR2 YFSETQ. After removal of 4 bases from V and 3 bases from J, the junction contained 3 bases not matched to a gene. The CDR3 spells CASSKGGDTGELFF. The CDR3, as DNA: TGCGCCAGCAGCAAGGGAGGGGACACCGGGGAGCTGTTTTTT.

The rearrangement uses TRBV5-3 and TRBJ1-2, with TRBD1 identical over 11 bases. Being an ORF, TRBV5-3 has a function that is uncertain. This CDR3 contains 14 residues. The V segment lost 2 bases and the J segment 7 bases; nucleotides outside the gene matches: 4. The CDR3 is CARSFRTGGCGYTF. The DNA of the CDR3 is TGTGCCAGAAGCTTCCGGACAGGGGGCTGTGGCTACACCTTC.

The chain carries TRBV12-3 or TRBV12-4 and TRBJ1-2, with D unresolved. This CDR3 is 12 amino acids long. V gave up 2 bases and J gave up 7 bases, with 8 bases separating them. CDR3 bases: TGTGCCAGCAGTTTACTACCTTCTGGCTACACCTTC. Amino acids: CASSLLPSGYTF.

The rearrangement links TRBV27 to TRBJ1-2; 7 bases are a match to TRBD1. With V trimmed by 4 bases and J by 0 bases, 5 bases remained unmatched. The CDR3 loop spans 15 amino acids. CDR1 and CDR2 from the germline V gene are MNHEY and SMNVEV (reference sequence). The CDR3 is CASSSGGLSNYGYTF. DNA for the CDR3: TGTGCCAGCAGTTCAGGGGGTCTGTCTAACTATGGCTACACCTTC.

The genes are TRBV6-2 or TRBV6-3 and TRBJ1-6; 7 bases are shared with TRBD1. This CDR3 region has 17 residues. CDR1 and CDR2 from the germline V gene are MNHEY and SVGEGT. V gave up 5 bases and J gave up 7 bases; unmatched junction bases: 14. CDR3 nucleotide sequence: TGTGCCAGCAGTCACCTCCTAATGACAGGGTTGAATTCACCCCTCCACTTT. Its protein is CASSHLLMTGLNSPLHF.

The rearrangement joins TRBV24-1 to TRBJ2-3; 9 bases match TRBD1. CDR3 length: 16 amino acids. CDR1 KGHDR and CDR2 SFDVKD come from the germline V gene. Unmatched junction bases numbered 5, after V lost 2 bases and J lost 3 bases. CDR3 bases: TGTGCCACCAGTGATTGGGGGACAGGGCCAACAGATACGCAGTATTTT. This sequence encodes CATSDWGTGPTDTQYF.

V usage is TRBV3-1 (or the pseudogene TRBV3-2) and J usage is TRBJ2-4; tentative D call: TRBD2 (5 bases). Trimming took 4 bases from V and 1 from J, leaving 8 bases between them. The CDR3 length is 14 residues. Germline V gene data show CDR1 as LGHDT and CDR2 as YNNKEL (reference sequence). The CDR3 region is CASSPRGAKNIQYF. The CDR3 nucleotides are TGTGCCAGCAGCCCAAGAGGGGCCAAAAACATTCAGTACTTC.

The rearrangement uses TRBV6-5 and TRBJ1-2, with D perhaps TRBD1 (5 bases). The germline V gene has CDR1 MNHEY and CDR2 SVGAGI. The ends were cut back, 6 bases at V and 6 bases at J, with 11 bases in the middle. This CDR3 is 12 amino acids long. CDR3 nucleotides: TGTGCCAGCAGGACAGCGCCAGATGGCTACACCTTC. This codes for CASRTAPDGYTF.

The rearrangement joins TRBV5-6 to TRBJ2-7; the match to TRBD1 covers 11 bases. Germline lookup yields CDR1 SGHDT and CDR2 YYEEEE. This CDR3 region has 16 residues. With 4 bases clipped from V and 3 bases from J, the junction kept 9 bases outside the gene matches. The CDR3 nucleotides are TGTGCCAGCAGCAACCTCCGGGACAGGGGGGGCTACGAGCAGTACTTC. It codes for CASSNLRDRGGYEQYF.

This sequence joins TRBV5-5 and TRBJ1-4, with TRBD1 matching over 10 bases. The V and J ends lost 1 base and 8 bases, in that order; junction bases with no gene match: 5. In germline, CDR1 is SGHKS, CDR2 YYEKEE (reference sequence). This CDR3 has 15 residues. The CDR3 loop is CASSLTGTGVEKLFF. In nucleotides, the CDR3 is TGTGCCAGCAGCTTGACCGGGACAGGGGTCGAAAAACTGTTTTTT.

V and J are TRBV2 and TRBJ2-5, with D unclear. CDR3 length equals 15 residues. V lost 3 bases to trimming and J lost 2 bases, with 13 bases between them. Looked up from germline, CDR1 is SNHLY and CDR2 is FYNNEI. The CDR3 sequence: CASSEGYPVQETQYF. CDR3 coding DNA: TGTGCCAGCAGTGAGGGCTACCCCGTTCAAGAGACCCAGTACTTC.

This chain links TRBV7-9 with TRBJ2-2; possibly TRBD1 for D (5 bases). The CDR3 covers 16 residues. V lost 0 bases to trimming and J lost 4 bases, with 12 bases between them. Per the germline V gene, CDR1 is SEHNR and CDR2 is FQNEAQ (reference sequence). CDR3 protein: CASSLASGLGTGELFF. The CDR3 region has the DNA TGTGCCAGCAGCTTAGCGTCAGGGTTGGGCACCGGGGAGCTGTTTTTT.

This rearrangement joins TRBV6-4 to TRBJ1-5; a possible D gene is TRBD1 (5 bases). The germline CDR1 and CDR2 sequences are MRHNA and SNTAGT. V gave up 8 bases and J gave up 0 bases, with 14 bases separating them. The CDR3 contains 15 residues. The CDR3 here is CASPGHHYSNQPQHF. CDR3 coding DNA: TGTGCCAGCCCTGGACACCACTATAGCAATCAGCCCCAGCATTTT.

V is TRBV11-3 and J is TRBJ2-3; weak D call: TRBD2 (6 bases). Germline V CDR1 and CDR2: SGHNT, YENEEA. V shed 6 bases and J shed 3 bases, with 19 bases lying between them. CDR3 size: 16 residues. This CDR3 is CASSRLGGRDTDTQYF. As DNA, the CDR3 is TGTGCCAGCAGTAGACTGGGGGGTCGTGATACAGATACGCAGTATTTT.

In nucleotides, the CDR3 is TGCGCCAGCAGCCAAGATAGAGAAAGGCACCTCGGGTACAATGAGCAGTTCTTC. Translated, it gives CASSQDRERHLGYNEQFF. The chain recombines TRBV4-1 with TRBJ2-1; D gene ambiguous. The CDR3 is made up of 18 amino acids. Germline CDR1 reads MGHRA; CDR2 reads YSYEKL. The V and J ends lost 0 bases and 4 bases respectively, with 19 bases between them.

The V call is TRBV2, the J call TRBJ1-3; 8 bases match TRBD1. The germline V gene encodes CDR1 SNHLY and CDR2 FYNNEI. The CDR3 is 14 amino acids. V gave up 5 bases and J gave up 7 bases; unmatched junction bases: 7. CDR3 residues: CASSPTGAQNTIYF. The CDR3 nucleotides read TGTGCCAGCAGTCCGACAGGGGCCCAGAACACCATATATTTT.

The rearrangement joins TRBV11-2 to TRBJ2-1; 13 nucleotides match TRBD2. The V gene end was trimmed by 5 bases and the J gene end by 8 bases; junction bases not matched to a gene: 15. This CDR3 comprises 18 residues. Per germline, CDR1 SGHAT and CDR2 FQNNGV. The CDR3 sequence is CASSPHGLAGAGCDEQFF. CDR3 sequence (DNA): TGTGCCAGCAGCCCCCATGGACTAGCGGGGGCCGGCTGCGATGAGCAGTTCTTC.

This clone is a singleton in its sample. The DNA for the CDR3 is TGTGCCTGGGCCACAGGGAAAAGAGCTTTCTTT. Translated: CAWATGKRAFF. The V and J genes are TRBV30 and TRBJ1-1; possible D gene TRBD1, 6 bases. Germline V gene sequence: CDR1 GTSNPN, CDR2 SVGIG (reference sequence). Trimming cost V 5 bases and J 10 bases, with 14 bases left between them. The CDR3 contains 11 residues.

The chain combines TRBV10-2 with TRBJ1-5, with TRBD1 matching 7 bases. Germline loops: CDR1 WSHSY, CDR2 SAAADI. This CDR3 spans 15 amino acids. Unmatched junction bases numbered 6, after V lost 2 bases and J lost 5 bases. The CDR3 loop reads CASSEQGVGDQPQHF. The CDR3, as DNA: TGCGCCAGCAGTGAGCAGGGGGTGGGGGATCAGCCCCAGCATTTT.

The CDR3 is CATSRAGNSGYTF. DNA for the CDR3: TGTGCCACCAGCAGAGCGGGGAATTCCGGCTACACCTTC. V gene TRBV15 combines with J gene TRBJ1-2, with no clear D. V was pared by 1 base and J by 8 bases, with 11 bases between. CDR3 size: 13 residues. Germline-derived CDR1 and CDR2 are LNHNV and YYDKDF (reference sequence).

J is TRBJ1-2 and V is TRBV4-1, with D maybe TRBD1 (5 bases). The CDR3 runs to 13 residues. The V gene's germline CDR1 is MGHRA and CDR2 YSYEKL. V gave up 4 bases and J gave up 4 bases, with 10 bases separating them. The CDR3 sequence is CASSRVGPYGYTF. CDR3 sequence (DNA): TGCGCCAGCAGCCGCGTGGGGCCCTATGGCTACACCTTC.

The chain has TRBV10-3 and TRBJ2-1, with 10 bases that match TRBD1. The CDR3 spans 16 residues. J gave up 5 bases and V 4 bases, and 8 bases lay outside the gene matches. Germline V CDR1 and CDR2: ENHRY, SYGVKD. CDR3 DNA: TGTGCCATCAGTGTACGGACAGGGGGTACGGACAATGAGCAGTTCTTC. Amino acids: CAISVRTGGTDNEQFF.

The genes are TRBV2 and TRBJ1-5, with D perhaps TRBD1 (6 bases). This CDR3 region has 14 residues. From germline, CDR1 is SNHLY and CDR2 FYNNEI. The V end was cut by 6 bases, the J end by 1 base, with 10 bases between. This chain's CDR3 is CASRGALSNQPQHF. The CDR3 nucleotides read TGTGCCAGCAGGGGGGCATTAAGCAATCAGCCCCAGCATTTT.

With respect to this clone: Other DNA sequences in this specimen translate into the identical CDR3. The V call is TRBV18, the J call TRBJ1-4; 7 bases fit TRBD1. The CDR3 consists of 15 residues. Germline V gene sequence: CDR1 KGHSH, CDR2 LQKENI. Trimming took 2 bases from V and 2 from J; bases not matched to a gene: 2. For the CDR3, the DNA is TGTGCCAGCTCACCAAGGACAGGCACTAATGAAAAACTGTTTTTT. This sequence encodes CASSPRTGTNEKLFF. The full variable domain, completed using reference TRBV18 and TRBJ1-4, is NAGVMQNPRHLVRRRGQEARLRCSPMKGHSHVYWYRQLPEEGLKFMVYLQKENIIDESGMPKERFSAEFPKEGPSILRIQQVVRGDSAAYFCASSPRTGTNEKLFFGSGTQLSVL.

The chain uses TRBV5-1 and TRBJ2-7; a weak D match, TRBD1 (6 bases). The CDR3 length is 14 residues. The germline V gene encodes CDR1 SGHRS and CDR2 YFSETQ. V lost 0 bases and J 3 bases, leaving 10 bases between the germline ends. Here the CDR3 reads CASSLGQVDYEQYF. As DNA, the CDR3 is TGCGCCAGCAGCTTGGGACAGGTGGACTACGAGCAGTACTTC. The full variable domain, rest sourced from reference TRBV5-1 and TRBJ2-7, is KAGVTQTPRYLIKTRGQQVTLSCSPISGHRSVSWYQQTPGQGLQFLFEYFSETQRNKGNFPGRFSGRQFSNSRSEMNVSTLELGDSALYLCASSLGQVDYEQYFGPGTRLTVT.

This chain joins TRBV3-1 (or the pseudogene TRBV3-2) and TRBJ2-5; 8 nucleotides agree with TRBD1. The V and J ends lost 1 base and 4 bases, in that order; junction bases with no gene match: 5. Germline-derived CDR1 and CDR2 are LGHDT and YNNKEL (reference sequence). The CDR3 loop spans 15 amino acids. The CDR3 DNA sequence: TGTGCCAGCAGCCAAGCCAGGGGGCCACGAGAGACCCAGTACTTC. Translating it yields CASSQARGPRETQYF.